A single sample is the source of the 18 T cell receptor beta chains below, sequenced in a study of blood T cell repertoires in COVID-19. Libraries were prepared by immunoSEQ multiplex PCR; TCRdb keeps only in-frame clonotypes and omits some of them. This table holds roughly 220,000 clones, under 90% found once. Sequenced material: peripheral blood. These receptors all stem from an older man with acute or convalescent COVID-19.

The rearrangement joins TRBV29-1 to TRBJ2-2, with D possibly being TRBD2 (6 bases). V gave up 5 bases and J gave up 7 bases, with 20 bases separating them. This CDR3 is built from 15 residues. Germline assignment: CDR1 SQVTM and CDR2 ANQGSEA. This chain's CDR3 is CSVTPTGSIGGELFF. CDR3 nucleotides: TGCAGCGTTACCCCTACCGGGAGCATTGGCGGGGAGCTGTTTTTT.

This clone has just one count. The chain combines TRBV10-1 with TRBJ2-3; 10 bases fit TRBD2. The CDR3 covers 16 residues. V shed 6 bases and J 4 bases; nucleotides not matched to a gene: 10. Germline CDR1 WNHNN, CDR2 SYGVQD (reference sequence). The CDR3 here is CASSSLGTSDPDTQYF. CDR3 sequence (DNA): TGCGCCAGCAGCTCGTTAGGGACTAGCGATCCAGATACGCAGTATTTT.

The chain uses TRBV7-6 and TRBJ2-3; D call uncertain. V was cut by 2 bases and J by 2 bases, with 8 bases left in between. Germline-derived CDR1 and CDR2 are SGHVS and FNYEAQ. This CDR3 has 14 amino acids. The CDR3 DNA is TGTGCCAGCAGCTTATCCTTAAACACAGATACGCAGTATTTT. It codes for CASSLSLNTDTQYF. The complete variable domain, with remaining parts taken from reference TRBV7-6 and TRBJ2-3, reads GAGVSQSPRYKVTKRGQDVALRCDPISGHVSLYWYRQALGQGPEFLTYFNYEAQQDKSGLPNDRFSAERPEGSISTLTIQRTEQRDSAMYRCASSLSLNTDTQYFGPGTRLTVL.

The chain couples TRBV19 to TRBJ1-2; D not resolved. V dropped 3 bases and J dropped 4 bases, with 12 bases sitting between them. CDR1 LNHDA and CDR2 SQIVND come from the germline V gene (reference sequence). The CDR3 runs 14 residues. The CDR3 sequence is CASSIPGLSYGYTF. In nucleotides, the CDR3 is TGTGCCAGTAGTATCCCGGGATTAAGCTATGGCTACACCTTC.

The CDR3 DNA reads as TGTGCCAGCAGTTACTCAAAGCAGGGTCCTTACAATGAGCAGTTCTTC. Translation: CASSYSKQGPYNEQFF. The rearrangement links TRBV6-5 to TRBJ2-1; D may be TRBD1 (5 bases). Germline-derived CDR1 and CDR2 are MNHEY and SVGAGI. The CDR3 totals 16 residues. The V end lost 0 bases, the J end lost 4 bases, and 13 bases lay between the germline ends.

The chain carries TRBV6-5 and TRBJ2-1; D perhaps matches TRBD1 (5 bases). The CDR3 length is 15 residues. The germline V and J ends were trimmed by 6 bases and 5 bases, with 17 bases remaining between them. The V gene's germline CDR1 is MNHEY and CDR2 SVGAGI. As DNA, the CDR3 is TGTGCCAGCAGGGGGTATAGGGGCGAGCACAATGAGCAGTTCTTC. As protein: CASRGYRGEHNEQFF.

V is TRBV5-4 and J is TRBJ2-7; 10 bases are shared with TRBD1. CDR1 SGHNT and CDR2 YYREEE come from the germline V gene (reference sequence). The CDR3 extends over 17 amino acids. Losses at the gene ends were 0 bases for V and 1 base for J; bases not matched to a gene: 7. Written as DNA, the CDR3 is TGTGCCAGCAGCTTGGGTGGGACAGGGGCCGCGTCCTACGAGCAGTACTTC. This gives the protein CASSLGGTGAASYEQYF.

The rearrangement joins TRBV7-9 to TRBJ2-3; 15 bases match TRBD2. The germline V gene has CDR1 SEHNR and CDR2 FQNEAQ (reference sequence). The trim removed 5 bases at V and 6 bases at J, leaving 6 bases unmatched. This CDR3 contains 16 residues. The CDR3 DNA is TGTGCCAGCAGCCCCCGCGGACTAGCGGGAGGGGATACGCAGTATTTT. It is translated as CASSPRGLAGGDTQYF.

CDR3 bases: TGTGCCAGCAGCTTCGGACAGGGGGCGGGCTATGGCTACACCTTC. Translated: CASSFGQGAGYGYTF. This chain links TRBV7-6 with TRBJ1-2; 11 positions agree with TRBD1. The germline V gene has CDR1 SGHVS and CDR2 FNYEAQ. The V gene end was trimmed by 3 bases and the J gene end by 4 bases; junction bases not matched to a gene: 4. The CDR3 is made up of 15 amino acids.

The V call is TRBV3-1 (or the pseudogene TRBV3-2), the J call TRBJ2-5; TRBD1 matches 8 bases. The CDR3 contains 16 residues. V lost 0 bases and J lost 1; bases outside the gene matches: 4. CDR1 and CDR2 from the germline V gene are LGHDT and YNNKEL (reference sequence). The CDR3 spells CASSQDAGTGQETQYF. CDR3 DNA: TGTGCCAGCAGCCAAGACGCCGGGACAGGCCAAGAGACCCAGTACTTC.

This clone was counted once. The CDR3 is CASSYRGAEAFF. CDR3 DNA sequence: TGTGCCAGCAGTTACAGGGGCGCTGAAGCTTTCTTT. The chain uses TRBV28 and TRBJ1-1; 7 positions match TRBD1. Germline V lookup: CDR1 MDHEN, CDR2 SYDVKM. The CDR3 is made up of 12 amino acids. J gave up 6 bases and V 4 bases, and 2 bases lay outside the gene matches.

In this sample, this clone turned up once. V gene TRBV7-2 combines with J gene TRBJ2-3, with 8 bases that match TRBD2. After removal of 1 base from V and 5 bases from J, the junction contained 5 bases not matched to a gene. Germline CDR1 and CDR2: SGHTA and FQGNSA. This CDR3 has 15 residues. DNA of the CDR3: TGTGCCAGCAGCTTAGGACTAGCGTTTGTAGATACGCAGTATTTT. Translated: CASSLGLAFVDTQYF.

The table lists this clone with a few counts. The chain couples TRBV2 to TRBJ2-3; 7 nucleotides match TRBD1. V lost 4 bases to trimming and J lost 2 bases; unmatched junction nucleotides: 9. The length of the CDR3 is 16 residues. Germline-derived CDR1 and CDR2 are SNHLY and FYNNEI. The chain's CDR3 is CASSVQTGSYTDTQYF. CDR3 nucleotide sequence: TGTGCCAGCAGTGTACAGACAGGGTCCTACACAGATACGCAGTATTTT.

The sample holds one count of this clone. The chain combines TRBV4-3 with TRBJ2-3; 11 bases line up with TRBD2. J lost 4 bases, V lost 1 base, and 4 bases had no gene match. The CDR3 spans 16 residues. Looked up from germline, CDR1 is LGHNA and CDR2 is YSLEER. The CDR3 DNA follows: TGCGCCAGCAGCCAAGTAGCGGGAGGGCCAGCAGATACGCAGTATTTT. It encodes CASSQVAGGPADTQYF.

This sequence joins TRBV7-2 and TRBJ2-5, with D possibly being TRBD1 (6 bases). Germline V gives CDR1 SGHTA, CDR2 FQGNSA. The V end was cut by 3 bases, the J end by 7 bases, with 12 bases between. This CDR3 is built from 13 residues. The CDR3 DNA is TGTGCCAGCAGCTTTACCCAGACAGGGACCCAGTACTTC. Its translation is CASSFTQTGTQYF. The whole variable domain, filled in from reference TRBV7-2 and TRBJ2-5, reads GAGVSQSPSNKVTEKGKDVELRCDPISGHTALYWYRQSLGQGLEFLIYFQGNSAPDKSGLPSDRFSAERTGGSVSTLTIQRTQQEDSAVYLCASSFTQTGTQYFGPGTRLLVL.

This chain uses TRBV5-6 with TRBJ2-5, with 11 bases lining up with TRBD2. The CDR3 consists of 17 residues. Germline V gene sequence: CDR1 SGHDT, CDR2 YYEEEE. V gave up 4 bases and J gave up 5 bases; unmatched junction bases: 13. Written as DNA, the CDR3 is TGTGCCAGCAGCACACAAAGCGGGACTAGCGGTTGGGAGACCCAGTACTTC. Translated: CASSTQSGTSGWETQYF.

This sequence joins TRBV5-1 and TRBJ2-1; 14 nucleotides align to TRBD2. The V segment lost 4 bases and the J segment 6 bases; nucleotides outside the gene matches: 3. CDR1 is SGHRS, CDR2 YFSETQ, per germline. The CDR3 is 15 amino acids. This CDR3 reads CASSTGLAGGNEQFF. The CDR3 bases are TGCGCCAGCAGCACCGGACTAGCGGGGGGCAATGAGCAGTTCTTC.

The chain couples TRBV15 to TRBJ2-2; 7 positions agree with TRBD1. The V segment lost 6 bases and the J segment 3 bases; nucleotides outside the gene matches: 7. From germline, CDR1 is LNHNV and CDR2 YYDKDF (reference sequence). CDR3 length: 15 amino acids. CDR3 residues: CATRGGQWDTGELFF. In DNA form, the CDR3 reads TGTGCCACCAGAGGGGGACAGTGGGACACCGGGGAGCTGTTTTTT.